The 27 T cell receptor beta chains listed next were all sequenced from one sample in a study of CD8+CD57+ T cells in acquired aplastic anemia. Template material for TCR beta VDJ and CDR3 profiling consisted of genomic DNA. TCRdb called the reads again in MiXCR, with one record for every CDR3 protein. Of approximately 380,000 distinct CDR3 sequences in the sample, approximately 70% were seen once. The sequencing sample was made of sorted CD4+, CD8+, or CD8+CD57+ T cells (not recorded which) from PBMCs. The receptors originated from a human donor in good health, serving as a control.

About this clonotype itself: The conserved final phenylalanine or tryptophan is absent from the CDR3, which likely points to a read error. This chain uses TRBV5-6 with TRBJ1-2; the D gene is possibly TRBD1 (5 bases). Trimming shortened V by 4 bases and J by 8 bases, and 12 bases separated the two germline ends. The germline V gene has CDR1 SGHDT and CDR2 YYEEEE. CDR3 size: 12 residues. The CDR3 sequence: CASSDSARGYTY. The CDR3 nucleotides read TGTGCCAGCAGCGACAGCGCGCGAGGCTACACCTAC.

This clonotype occurred a few times. The chain combines TRBV24-1 with TRBJ2-2; the D call may be TRBD1 or TRBD2 (5 bases each). CDR1 is KGHDR and CDR2 is SFDVKD in the germline V gene. Trimming removed 7 bases at V and 4 bases at J, with 15 bases between. The CDR3 covers 15 residues. The CDR3 protein is CATSPTGPSTGELFF. DNA for the CDR3: TGTGCCACCAGCCCAACGGGACCGAGCACCGGGGAGCTGTTTTTT.

The J gene is TRBJ1-1, the V gene TRBV7-2; D gene unclear. Deletions cut 6 bases from V and 4 bases from J, with 18 bases between. The germline V gene encodes CDR1 SGHTA and CDR2 FQGNSA. This CDR3 region has 15 residues. CDR3 coding DNA: TGTGCCAGCAGTCACCTTAAGGGAGGTGGCACTGAAGCTTTCTTT. This gives the protein CASSHLKGGGTEAFF.

This sequence joins TRBV6-6 and TRBJ2-1; 7 bases are shared with TRBD2. The germline V gene encodes CDR1 MNHNY and CDR2 SVGAGI (reference sequence). Losses at the gene ends were 10 bases for V and 1 base for J; bases not matched to a gene: 13. The CDR3 has 16 amino acids. DNA for the CDR3: TGTGCCACCACCCGAACGGGGGGTCGATCCTACAATGAGCAGTTCTTC. As protein: CATTRTGGRSYNEQFF.

This clonotype was observed once. V gene TRBV11-3 combines with J gene TRBJ1-1, with D hard to call. Trimming removed 6 bases at V and 6 bases at J, with 14 bases between. This CDR3 contains 13 residues. Per germline, CDR1 SGHNT and CDR2 YENEEA. The CDR3 here is CASSPALDSEAFF. The CDR3, as DNA: TGTGCCAGCAGTCCCGCCTTGGACTCTGAAGCTTTCTTT.

This chain links TRBV7-4 with TRBJ2-1; 10 nucleotides line up with TRBD2. Germline loops: CDR1 SGHVT, CDR2 SQSDAQ. Trimming removed 4 bases from V and 8 bases from J; junction bases left unmatched: 11. CDR3 size: 16 residues. CDR3 sequence: CASSSPPSGGAHEQFF. In DNA, the CDR3 is TGTGCCAGCAGCTCCCCCCCGAGCGGGGGGGCCCATGAGCAGTTCTTC. Based on the CDR3 plus reference TRBV7-4 and TRBJ2-1, the full variable domain is GAGVSQSPRYKVAKRGRDVALRCDSISGHVTLYWYRQTLGQGSEVLTYSQSDAQRDKSGRPSGRFSAERPERSVSTLKIQRTEQGDSAVYLCASSSPPSGGAHEQFFGPGTRLTVL.

A remark on this clonotype: Germline is not matched at one junction end, which may reflect a read error. CDR3 sequence (DNA): TGTGCCAGCAGCCTGGATGGCGGGACGAGCGAGACCCAGTACTTC. This translates into CASSLDGGTSETQYF. This chain connects TRBV5-1 to TRBJ2-5; tentatively, D is TRBD2 (6 bases). This CDR3 is built from 15 residues. Per the germline V gene, CDR1 is SGHRS and CDR2 is YFSETQ.

The chain links TRBV15 to TRBJ1-3; TRBD1 matches at 7 bases. The CDR3 is made up of 12 amino acids. CDR1 and CDR2 from the germline V gene are LNHNV and YYDKDF (reference sequence). V dropped 6 bases and J dropped 5; count of bases not matched to a gene: 1. The CDR3: CATSRGRNTIYF. CDR3 DNA: TGTGCCACCAGTAGGGGGCGAAACACCATATATTTT.

Note on this clonotype: A read error may explain this, as a much larger clone is one base away. The V call is TRBV7-2, the J call TRBJ1-1; 8 positions agree with TRBD1. The germline V gene encodes CDR1 SGHTA and CDR2 FQGNSA. The CDR3 has 16 amino acids. The trim removed 3 bases at V and 4 bases at J, leaving 10 bases unmatched. The CDR3 bases are TGTGCCAGCAGCTTGGTAGGGGCAGGGGGCGGCACTGAAGCTTTCTTT. Amino acid sequence: CASSLVGAGGGTEAFF.

The V gene is TRBV27, the J gene TRBJ2-7; 10 bases are shared with TRBD1. V was pared by 3 bases and J by 2 bases, with 4 bases of the junction left unmatched. The CDR3 length is 15 residues. CDR1 is MNHEY and CDR2 is SMNVEV in the germline V gene (reference sequence). The DNA of the CDR3 is TGTGCCAGCAGTTTGGGACAGGGGTTTCCCTACGAGCAGTACTTC. This codes for CASSLGQGFPYEQYF.

In the case of this clonotype: One junction end disagrees with the germline gene, perhaps due to a read error. The gene calls are TRBV7-2 and TRBJ1-2; D gene uncertain. CDR3 length: 14 amino acids. The germline CDR1 and CDR2 sequences are SGHTA and FQGNSA. The CDR3 protein is CASRSGSRYDVYTF. Here the CDR3 DNA reads TGTGCCAGCAGATCCGGAAGCAGGTACGATGTCTACACTTTC. The full variable domain, rest sourced from reference TRBV7-2 and TRBJ1-2, is GAGVSQSPSNKVTEKGKDVELRCDPISGHTALYWYRQSLGQGLEFLIYFQGNSAPDKSGLPSDRFSAERTGGSVSTLTIQRTQQEDSAVYLCASRSGSRYDVYTFGSGTRLTVV.

This clonotype appeared many times. The chain recombines TRBV29-1 with TRBJ1-2; no clear D gene. The ends were cut back, 5 bases at V and 2 bases at J, with 9 bases in the middle. CDR3 size: 12 residues. Germline CDR1 SQVTM, CDR2 ANQGSEA. The CDR3 is CSVSYRNYGYTF. CDR3 DNA: TGCAGCGTTTCCTACAGAAACTATGGCTACACCTTC.

This clonotype has at least ten counts. The genes are TRBV27 and TRBJ1-2; 9 bases align to TRBD1. After removal of 5 bases from V and 6 bases from J, the junction contained 4 bases not matched to a gene. In germline, CDR1 is MNHEY, CDR2 SMNVEV (reference sequence). CDR3 length equals 13 residues. DNA for the CDR3: TGTGCCAGCAGTCTCGGACAGGGGAATGGCTACACCTTC. Translated, it gives CASSLGQGNGYTF.

As for this clonotype: A read error may account for a junction end that differs from germline. This sequence joins TRBV24-1 and TRBJ2-1; D not certain. Germline V gene sequence: CDR1 KGHDR, CDR2 SFDVKD. CDR3 length: 14 residues. This CDR3 reads CATSAYPVFDEPFF. The CDR3 nucleotides read TGTGCCACCAGTGCCTATCCTGTTTTTGATGAGCCGTTCTTC.

There are many counts of this clonotype. V and J are TRBV5-1 and TRBJ1-3; TRBD1 is a possible D gene (6 bases). CDR3 length: 16 amino acids. Looked up from germline, CDR1 is SGHRS and CDR2 is YFSETQ. V was clipped by 4 bases and J by 1 base, with 15 bases between them. The CDR3 DNA reads TGCGCCAGCAGCGATCAATCAGGGGCTTCTGGAAACACCATATATTTT. Residues: CASSDQSGASGNTIYF.

This clonotype was seen once. Since no conserved phenylalanine or tryptophan closes the CDR3, a read error is the likely cause. It is unclear where the CDR3 begins or ends on the DNA, so no DNA is shown, and the CDR3 is as TCRdb lists it. The chain couples TRBV7-2 to TRBJ2-5. Ends included, the CDR3 has 13 residues. CDR1 and CDR2 (germline): SGHTA, FQGNSA. CDR3 residues: CASSLGRSYSEYY.

The chain carries TRBV20-1 and TRBJ2-5; D perhaps matches TRBD2 (5 bases). V was shortened by 5 bases and J by 5 bases, with 18 bases between the two germline ends. The CDR3 has 14 residues. Per the germline V gene, CDR1 is DFQATT and CDR2 is SNEGSKA (reference sequence). This CDR3 is CSAGTSSLQETQYF. CDR3 in DNA: TGCAGTGCTGGAACATCTAGCTTGCAGGAGACCCAGTACTTC.

The sample holds many counts of this clonotype. The chain couples TRBV5-1 to TRBJ1-1; 7 positions match TRBD1. The CDR3 length is 15 residues. The germline CDR1 and CDR2 sequences are SGHRS and YFSETQ. The V segment lost 0 bases and the J segment 1 base; nucleotides outside the gene matches: 3. CDR3 region: CASSLGGTENTEAFF. The CDR3 DNA reads as TGCGCCAGCAGCTTGGGAGGGACAGAGAACACTGAAGCTTTCTTT.

The genes are TRBV9 and TRBJ2-2; the D is unclear. Germline CDR1 SGDLS, CDR2 YYNGEE. Trimming removed 4 bases at V and 12 bases at J, with 22 bases between. This CDR3 is 15 amino acids long. The DNA for the CDR3 is TGTGCCAGCAGCCGGCAAGCAACTATTGCAAAGCAGCTGTTTTTT. Translation: CASSRQATIAKQLFF. Full variable domain (rest looked up from reference TRBV9 and TRBJ2-2): DSGVTQTPKHLITATGQRVTLRCSPRSGDLSVYWYQQSLDQGLQFLIQYYNGEERAKGNILERFSAQQFPDLHSELNLSSLELGDSALYFCASSRQATIAKQLFFGEGSRLTVL.

This clonotype was seen a handful of times. The gene calls are TRBV30 and TRBJ2-2, with D possibly TRBD1 on 6 matching bases. The CDR3 sequence is 14 residues long. V was clipped by 2 bases and J by 1 base, with 8 bases between them. Germline CDR1 GTSNPN, CDR2 SVGIG (reference sequence). The CDR3 region has the DNA TGTGCCTGGAGTAACAGGGTGAACACCGGGGAGCTGTTTTTT. This encodes CAWSNRVNTGELFF.

The chain's CDR3 is CASPEPRDEQFF. The DNA of the CDR3 is TGTGCCAGCCCTGAGCCGAGAGATGAGCAGTTCTTC. This chain joins TRBV12-3 or TRBV12-4 and TRBJ2-1; D unresolved. Trimming took 8 bases from V and 8 from J, leaving 13 bases between them. The CDR3 spans 12 residues.

The rearrangement links TRBV9 to TRBJ2-7; maybe TRBD1 (6 bases). Germline V CDR1 and CDR2: SGDLS, YYNGEE. V was pared by 4 bases and J by 3 bases, with 17 bases between. The CDR3 totals 15 residues. CDR3: CASSFDPGTLYEQYF. CDR3 nucleotides: TGTGCCAGCAGCTTTGACCCCGGGACACTCTACGAGCAGTACTTC.

The V and J genes are TRBV4-3 and TRBJ1-6; no definite D call. The CDR3 runs to 15 residues. CDR1 is LGHNA and CDR2 is YSLEER in the germline V gene. V dropped 6 bases and J dropped 0 bases, with 9 bases sitting between them. The chain's CDR3 is CASSRMSSYNSPLHF. The CDR3 DNA follows: TGCGCCAGCAGTCGCATGAGCTCCTATAATTCACCCCTCCACTTT.

The J gene is TRBJ2-1, the V gene TRBV12-3 or TRBV12-4, with D perhaps TRBD2 (7 bases). The CDR3 loop spans 14 amino acids. V gave up 5 bases and J gave up 7 bases, with 15 bases separating them. The CDR3 spells CASSVAGGANEQFF. The CDR3, as DNA: TGTGCCAGCAGTGTGGCTGGGGGGGCGAATGAGCAGTTCTTC.

Of note for this clonotype: Since no conserved phenylalanine or tryptophan closes the CDR3, a read error is the likely cause. The limits of the CDR3 on the DNA are not certain, so only TCRdb's listed CDR3 is given. This chain uses TRBV20-1 with TRBJ1-1; no check of the table's D call, TRBD1, against the DNA was made. Germline assignment: CDR1 DFQATT and CDR2 SNEGSKA (reference sequence). The CDR3 totals 11 residues, both ends included. CDR3 residues: CSARLTGTDLL.

This clonotype has at least ten counts. This chain links TRBV6-2 or TRBV6-3 with TRBJ1-5; D is possibly TRBD1 (5 bases). V was cut by 4 bases and J by 2 bases, with 12 bases left in between. Germline assignment: CDR1 MNHEY and CDR2 SVGEGT. The CDR3 has 15 amino acids. This chain's CDR3 is CASSFQGTGNQPQHF. In DNA form, the CDR3 reads TGTGCCAGCAGTTTCCAAGGGACCGGCAATCAGCCCCAGCATTTT.

This clonotype was seen repeatedly, ten times or more. The V and J genes are TRBV12-3 or TRBV12-4 and TRBJ2-7, with D unclear. V shed 7 bases and J shed 5 bases, with 21 bases lying between them. CDR3 length: 15 amino acids. The CDR3 loop is CASTLAAGVWNEQYF. In DNA form, the CDR3 reads TGTGCCAGCACCCTCGCAGCCGGTGTGTGGAACGAGCAGTACTTC.